Presented here are 28 T cell receptor beta chains from one specimen sequenced in a study of blood T cell repertoires in COVID-19. Repertoires were generated with immunoSEQ multiplex PCR, while TCRdb's copy carries only in-frame clones and drops some. Of 65,000 to 80,000 clones listed, about nine tenths are singletons. The specimen sequenced was peripheral blood. All receptors come from a man aged 30 to 39 with acute or convalescent COVID-19.

The V gene is TRBV6-1, the J gene TRBJ1-5, with a weak D call TRBD1 (6 bases). Between the trimmed V and J ends, which lost 4 bases and 1 base, there was a span of 14 bases. Germline-derived CDR1 and CDR2 are MNHNS and SASEGT. The CDR3 is 16 residues long. The CDR3 region is CASSALPGVSNQPQHF. The CDR3, as DNA: TGTGCCAGCAGTGCATTGCCAGGGGTCAGCAATCAGCCCCAGCATTTT.

CDR3 in DNA: TGTGCCAGTAGGGTTGGGGGGATCGGTGGGACACCCCTCCACTTT. It is translated as CASRVGGIGGTPLHF. V usage is TRBV19 and J usage is TRBJ1-6; tentative D call: TRBD1 (5 bases). The CDR3 is made up of 15 amino acids. V gave up 6 bases and J gave up 11 bases, with 20 bases separating them. The germline CDR1 and CDR2 sequences are LNHDA and SQIVND (reference sequence).

This clone has a single count. The chain couples TRBV7-9 to TRBJ1-1; D might be TRBD1 (6 bases). This CDR3 is built from 16 residues. The germline V gene has CDR1 SEHNR and CDR2 FQNEAQ (reference sequence). The V and J ends lost 5 bases and 5 bases respectively, with 21 bases between them. The CDR3 DNA is TGTGCCAGCAGCCCCCGTATAGGGGGGGCGAAGACTGAAGCTTTCTTT. It is translated as CASSPRIGGAKTEAFF. The variable domain in full, with the rest retrieved from reference TRBV7-9 and TRBJ1-1, is DTGVSQNPRHKITKRGQNVTFRCDPISEHNRLYWYRQTLGQGPEFLTYFQNEAQLEKSRLLSDRFSAERPKGSFSTLEIQRTEQGDSAMYLCASSPRIGGAKTEAFFGQGTRLTVV.

This clone was seen a single time. The CDR3: CAWSVSQGYGYTF. The CDR3 DNA follows: TGTGCCTGGAGTGTAAGTCAGGGCTATGGCTACACCTTC. The V call is TRBV30, the J call TRBJ1-2, with a weak D call TRBD1 (5 bases). Trimming cost V 0 bases and J 4 bases, with 9 bases left between them. The CDR3 has 13 amino acids. CDR1 is GTSNPN, CDR2 SVGIG, per germline (reference sequence). Looking up the rest from reference TRBV30 and TRBJ1-2 gives the full variable domain: SQTIHQWPATLVQPVGSPLSLECTVEGTSNPNLYWYRQAAGRGLQLLFYSVGIGQISSEVPQNLSASRPQDRQFILSSKKLLLSDSGFYLCAWSVSQGYGYTFGSGTRLTVV.

This clone was observed a single time. The chain couples TRBV9 to TRBJ2-1; a possible D gene is TRBD1 (6 bases). The germline V gene encodes CDR1 SGDLS and CDR2 YYNGEE. The CDR3 covers 15 residues. Trimming cost V 3 bases and J 0 bases, with 10 bases left between them. The CDR3 spells CASSEQGRSYNEQFF. CDR3 sequence (DNA): TGTGCCAGCAGCGAACAGGGACGCTCCTACAATGAGCAGTTCTTC.

This chain connects TRBV6-6 to TRBJ1-4, with D perhaps TRBD1 (5 bases). The CDR3 covers 16 residues. Deletions cut 2 bases from V and 0 bases from J, with 10 bases between. The germline CDR1 and CDR2 sequences are MNHNY and SVGAGI (reference sequence). The CDR3 here is CASSYGAVATNEKLFF. The CDR3 nucleotides are TGTGCCAGCAGTTACGGGGCGGTTGCAACTAATGAAAAACTGTTTTTT.

The chain recombines TRBV30 with TRBJ2-7; D is ambiguous. The CDR3 covers 16 residues. V gave up 1 base and J gave up 2 bases, with 18 bases separating them. Germline V gene sequence: CDR1 GTSNPN, CDR2 SVGIG (reference sequence). CDR3 bases: TGTGCCTGGAGTGCTGGAGTGACGTCAGTTACCTACGAGCAGTACTTC. Translated: CAWSAGVTSVTYEQYF.

J is TRBJ1-1 and V is TRBV3-1 (or the pseudogene TRBV3-2); D call uncertain. This CDR3 is 13 amino acids long. Deletions cut 6 bases from V and 1 base from J, with 9 bases between. Germline CDR1 reads LGHDT; CDR2 reads YNNKEL (reference sequence). CDR3 nucleotide sequence: TGTGCCAGCAGTCACAATCCGAACACTGAAGCTTTCTTT. This codes for CASSHNPNTEAFF.

Only one count was recorded for this clone. The chain recombines TRBV7-2 with TRBJ2-5, with TRBD2 identical over 12 bases. The germline V gene encodes CDR1 SGHTA and CDR2 FQGNSA. The V segment lost 5 bases and the J segment 9 bases; nucleotides outside the gene matches: 4. This CDR3 comprises 13 residues. CDR3 bases: TGTGCCAGCAGCCCGAGGACTAGCGGGGCCCAGTACTTC. It yields the protein CASSPRTSGAQYF. Variable domain in full (rest from reference TRBV7-2 and TRBJ2-5): GAGVSQSPSNKVTEKGKDVELRCDPISGHTALYWYRQSLGQGLEFLIYFQGNSAPDKSGLPSDRFSAERTGGSVSTLTIQRTQQEDSAVYLCASSPRTSGAQYFGPGTRLLVL.

The DNA for the CDR3 is TGTGCCATCAGTGATAGGTGGAAGGCGGCAGCCGATTCACCCCTCCACTTT. Protein sequence: CAISDRWKAAADSPLHF. The chain joins TRBV10-3 to TRBJ1-6; unclear D gene. The germline V gene encodes CDR1 ENHRY and CDR2 SYGVKD. The CDR3 has 17 amino acids. Trimming stripped 3 bases from V and 8 bases from J, with 20 bases between.

CDR3 nucleotide sequence: TGTGCCAGCAGTTCAAGGACTAGCGGTAGCACAGATACGCAGTATTTT. Its translation is CASSSRTSGSTDTQYF. This chain links TRBV6-2 or TRBV6-3 with TRBJ2-3, with 10 positions matching TRBD2. V trimming: 4 bases; J trimming: 0 bases; junction bases outside the gene matches: 4. This CDR3 has 16 amino acids. The V gene's germline CDR1 is MNHEY and CDR2 SVGEGT.

This rearrangement joins TRBV27 to TRBJ2-2, with 9 bases lining up with TRBD1. The germline V gene has CDR1 MNHEY and CDR2 SMNVEV (reference sequence). The CDR3 consists of 19 residues. J gave up 1 base and V 8 bases, and 17 bases lay outside the gene matches. The CDR3 spells CASLRTGGDPYLNTGELFF. CDR3 sequence (DNA): TGTGCCAGCCTCCGCACAGGGGGCGATCCCTACCTGAACACCGGGGAGCTGTTTTTT.

V and J are TRBV2 and TRBJ1-2; D remains ambiguous. Germline assignment: CDR1 SNHLY and CDR2 FYNNEI. V lost 3 bases to trimming and J lost 4 bases, with 9 bases between them. This CDR3 has 13 residues. CDR3 DNA sequence: TGTGCCAGCAGTGAGGAGTCTACCTATGGCTACACCTTC. Translating it yields CASSEESTYGYTF.

This clone was seen a handful of times. The genes are TRBV4-2 and TRBJ2-3; 9 bases agree with TRBD2. V lost 5 bases, J lost 6 bases, and 9 bases stayed unmatched. The germline V gene encodes CDR1 LGHNA and CDR2 YNFKEQ. The CDR3 has 15 residues. Here the CDR3 reads CASSGRRGGPDTQYF. The DNA for the CDR3 is TGTGCCAGCAGCGGCCGGCGGGGGGGCCCCGATACGCAGTATTTT.

V is TRBV5-1 and J is TRBJ1-2, with 12 bases fitting TRBD1. The V gene's germline CDR1 is SGHRS and CDR2 YFSETQ. Trimming removed 4 bases from V and 4 bases from J; junction bases left unmatched: 11. The CDR3 runs 17 residues. CDR3: CASSPAGTGGRGYGYTF. The CDR3 DNA reads as TGCGCCAGCAGCCCAGCCGGGACAGGGGGCCGAGGCTATGGCTACACCTTC.

The rearrangement joins TRBV27 to TRBJ1-1, with 8 bases that match TRBD1. V lost 5 bases to trimming and J lost 11 bases; unmatched junction nucleotides: 10. This CDR3 region has 13 residues. Germline CDR1 is MNHEY and CDR2 is SMNVEV (reference sequence). CDR3 amino acids: CASSPRQGPRAFF. The CDR3 DNA reads TGTGCCAGCAGTCCCAGACAGGGGCCGAGGGCTTTCTTT.

The gene calls are TRBV9 and TRBJ2-7; 9 nucleotides line up with TRBD1. Looked up from germline, CDR1 is SGDLS and CDR2 is YYNGEE. The CDR3 contains 13 residues. V was pared by 7 bases and J by 5 bases, with 7 bases of the junction left unmatched. The chain's CDR3 is CASGRDREDEQYF. The CDR3 coding sequence is TGTGCCAGCGGCCGGGACAGGGAGGACGAGCAGTACTTC. Complete variable domain (other parts from reference TRBV9 and TRBJ2-7): DSGVTQTPKHLITATGQRVTLRCSPRSGDLSVYWYQQSLDQGLQFLIQYYNGEERAKGNILERFSAQQFPDLHSELNLSSLELGDSALYFCASGRDREDEQYFGPGTRLTVT.

This clone was observed a handful of times. In nucleotides, the CDR3 is TGTGCCAGCAGCCATCCCCTCGCAGGCCAGCCCCAGCATTTT. Translating it yields CASSHPLAGQPQHF. The chain combines TRBV4-2 with TRBJ1-5, with D unclear. Trimming cost V 3 bases and J 7 bases, with 13 bases left between them. CDR1 and CDR2 (germline): LGHNA, YNFKEQ. This CDR3 is 14 amino acids long.

The chain couples TRBV7-3 to TRBJ1-2, with 11 bases that match TRBD1. Germline V gene sequence: CDR1 SGHTA, CDR2 FQGTGA. V gave up 4 bases and J gave up 4 bases; unmatched junction bases: 2. The CDR3 spans 14 residues. CDR3 in amino acids: CASSSGTGGYGYTF. CDR3 nucleotides: TGTGCCAGCAGCTCCGGGACAGGGGGCTATGGCTACACCTTC.

This clone was detected a few times. V is TRBV28 and J is TRBJ1-2; tentatively, D is TRBD1 (6 bases). The CDR3 spans 13 residues. V was clipped by 2 bases and J by 3 bases, with 7 bases between them. CDR1 MDHEN and CDR2 SYDVKM come from the germline V gene. The CDR3 loop reads CASSLNRDYGYTF. The CDR3 coding sequence is TGTGCCAGCAGTTTAAACAGGGACTATGGCTACACCTTC.

This chain links TRBV4-1 with TRBJ2-1, with D unclear. V lost 1 base to trimming and J lost 4 bases, with 5 bases between them. CDR3 length equals 13 residues. The germline CDR1 and CDR2 sequences are MGHRA and YSYEKL. The CDR3 loop reads CASSQVGYNEQFF. The CDR3 coding sequence is TGCGCCAGCAGCCAAGTCGGGTACAATGAGCAGTTCTTC.

The chain links TRBV29-1 to TRBJ1-1; D might be TRBD1 (5 bases). CDR1 and CDR2 (germline): SQVTM, ANQGSEA. V lost 1 base, J lost 11 bases, and 14 bases lay in between. This CDR3 is 12 amino acids long. CDR3 bases: TGCAGCGTTGAAGGGCAGGGCGTAACGGCTTTCTTT. Protein product: CSVEGQGVTAFF.

This clone has just one count. This chain joins TRBV15 and TRBJ2-1, with TRBD2 matching over 11 bases. CDR3 size: 17 residues. V was pared by 1 base and J by 6 bases, with 8 bases of the junction left unmatched. Germline lookup yields CDR1 LNHNV and CDR2 YYDKDF (reference sequence). The CDR3 DNA sequence: TGTGCCACCAGCAGAGCCCCGGGACTAGCGGATATCAATGAGCAGTTCTTC. It is translated as CATSRAPGLADINEQFF.

This clone has more than one count but fewer than ten. J is TRBJ2-1 and V is TRBV11-3; the D gene is possibly TRBD1 (6 bases). The CDR3 loop spans 14 amino acids. V was pared by 4 bases and J by 9 bases, with 16 bases between. Germline CDR1 and CDR2: SGHNT and YENEEA. The CDR3 nucleotides read TGTGCCAGCAGCTCCCACACAGGGTCTGCTGAGCAGTTCTTC. Its translation: CASSSHTGSAEQFF. The variable domain in full, completed from reference TRBV11-3 and TRBJ2-1, reads EAGVVQSPRYKIIEKKQPVAFWCNPISGHNTLYWYLQNLGQGPELLIRYENEEAVDDSQLPKDRFSAERLKGVDSTLKIQPAELGDSAVYLCASSSHTGSAEQFFGPGTRLTVL.

This clone was detected once. This chain joins TRBV6-2 or TRBV6-3 and TRBJ2-7; TRBD2 aligns across 9 bases. Germline loops: CDR1 MNHEY, CDR2 SVGEGT. Germline trimming cut 2 bases from V and 4 bases from J; bases unmatched to any gene: 6. The CDR3 consists of 15 residues. CDR3 nucleotides: TGTGCCAGCAGTTACGGTAGCGGGAGCACTTACGAGCAGTACTTC. Its translation: CASSYGSGSTYEQYF.

A remark on this clone: The junction shows a germline mismatch at one end, possibly a read error. V gene TRBV25-1 combines with J gene TRBJ1-1; TRBD1 is a possible D gene (5 bases). Germline CDR1 MGHDK, CDR2 SYGVNS. This CDR3 has 15 amino acids. CDR3 DNA sequence: TGTGCCAGCAGTGAATATCGGTCAGGGAACGCTGAAGCTTTCTTT. This translates into CASSEYRSGNAEAFF.

The chain uses TRBV4-2 and TRBJ2-3; D may be TRBD2 (5 bases). Trimming removed 2 bases from V and 6 bases from J, with 12 bases in between. The CDR3 contains 14 residues. Per germline, CDR1 LGHNA and CDR2 YNFKEQ. As DNA, the CDR3 is TGTGCCAGCAGCCAACGGCTGGAGGTGGATACGCAGTATTTT. Amino acids: CASSQRLEVDTQYF.

The CDR3 loop reads CANAQNPGDTEAFF. CDR3 nucleotide sequence: TGTGCCAACGCCCAGAATCCAGGGGACACTGAAGCTTTCTTT. The chain couples TRBV10-3 to TRBJ1-1; D is possibly TRBD1 (6 bases). Germline V gene sequence: CDR1 ENHRY, CDR2 SYGVKD. Trimming removed 10 bases from V and 3 bases from J, with 18 bases in between. This CDR3 is built from 14 residues.